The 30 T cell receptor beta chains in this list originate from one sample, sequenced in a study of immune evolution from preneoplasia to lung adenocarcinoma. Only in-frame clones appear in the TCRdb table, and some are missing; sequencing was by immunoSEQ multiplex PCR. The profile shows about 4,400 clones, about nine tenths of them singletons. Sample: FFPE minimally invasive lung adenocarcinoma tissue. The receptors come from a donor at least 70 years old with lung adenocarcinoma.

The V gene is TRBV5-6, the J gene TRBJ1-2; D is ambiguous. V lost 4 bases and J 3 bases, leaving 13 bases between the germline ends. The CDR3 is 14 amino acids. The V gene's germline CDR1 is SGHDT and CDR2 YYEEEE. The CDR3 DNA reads TGTGCCAGCAGCCCGGGAGATAGGGACTATGGCTACACCTTC. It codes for CASSPGDRDYGYTF.

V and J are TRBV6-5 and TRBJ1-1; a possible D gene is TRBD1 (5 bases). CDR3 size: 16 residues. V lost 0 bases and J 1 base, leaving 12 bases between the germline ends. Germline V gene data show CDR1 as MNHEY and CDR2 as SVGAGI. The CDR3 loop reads CASSYSWGGGNTEAFF. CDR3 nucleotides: TGTGCCAGCAGTTACTCGTGGGGCGGTGGGAACACTGAAGCTTTCTTT.

CDR3 protein: CASSQQGATAEKLFF. The CDR3 bases are TGCGCCAGCAGCCAACAGGGGGCGACCGCTGAAAAACTGTTTTTT. The V gene is TRBV4-1, the J gene TRBJ1-4; 8 bases line up with TRBD1. The CDR3 is made up of 15 amino acids. After removal of 2 bases from V and 7 bases from J, the junction contained 6 bases not matched to a gene. CDR1 and CDR2 (germline): MGHRA, YSYEKL.

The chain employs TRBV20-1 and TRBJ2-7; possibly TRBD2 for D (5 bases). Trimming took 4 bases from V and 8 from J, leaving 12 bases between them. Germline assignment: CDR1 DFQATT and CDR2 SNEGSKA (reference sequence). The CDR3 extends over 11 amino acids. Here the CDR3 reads CSAISVIQQYF. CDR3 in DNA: TGCAGTGCTATTAGCGTTATCCAGCAGTACTTC.

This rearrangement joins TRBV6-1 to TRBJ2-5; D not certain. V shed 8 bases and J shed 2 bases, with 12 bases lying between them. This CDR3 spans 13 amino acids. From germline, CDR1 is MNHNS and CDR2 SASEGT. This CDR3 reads CASGLQEQETQYF. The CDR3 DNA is TGTGCCAGCGGGCTCCAGGAACAAGAGACCCAGTACTTC.

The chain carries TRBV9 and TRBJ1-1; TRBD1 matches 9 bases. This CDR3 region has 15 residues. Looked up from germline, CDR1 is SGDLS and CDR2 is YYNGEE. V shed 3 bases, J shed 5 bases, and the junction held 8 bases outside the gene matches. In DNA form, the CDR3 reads TGTGCCAGCAGCGCCCAGGGACAGGGACAAACTGAAGCTTTCTTT. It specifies CASSAQGQGQTEAFF.

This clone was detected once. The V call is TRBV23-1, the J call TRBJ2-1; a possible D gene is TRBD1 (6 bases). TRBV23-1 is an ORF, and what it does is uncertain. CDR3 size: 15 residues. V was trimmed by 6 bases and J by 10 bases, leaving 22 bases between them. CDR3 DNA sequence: TGCGCCAGCAGCCACAGGGTAGGGAAGGGTAGGGAGCAGTTCTTC. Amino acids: CASSHRVGKGREQFF.

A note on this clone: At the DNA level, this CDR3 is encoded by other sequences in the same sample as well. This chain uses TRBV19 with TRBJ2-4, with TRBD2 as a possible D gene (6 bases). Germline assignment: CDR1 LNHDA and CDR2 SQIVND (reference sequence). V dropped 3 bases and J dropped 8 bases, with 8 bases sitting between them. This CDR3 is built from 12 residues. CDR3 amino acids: CASSIGGHIQYF. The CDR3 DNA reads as TGTGCCAGTAGTATCGGGGGACACATTCAGTACTTC.

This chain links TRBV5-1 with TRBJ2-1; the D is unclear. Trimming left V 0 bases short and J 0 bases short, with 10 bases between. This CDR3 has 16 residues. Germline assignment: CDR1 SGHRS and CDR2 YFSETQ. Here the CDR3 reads CASSLASSSSYNEQFF. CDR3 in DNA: TGCGCCAGCAGCTTGGCTAGTTCGAGCTCCTACAATGAGCAGTTCTTC.

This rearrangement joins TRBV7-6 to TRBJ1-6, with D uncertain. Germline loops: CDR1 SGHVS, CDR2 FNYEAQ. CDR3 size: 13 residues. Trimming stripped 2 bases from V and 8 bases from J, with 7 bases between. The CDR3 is CASSLNRDSPLHF. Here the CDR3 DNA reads TGTGCCAGCAGCTTAAATCGGGATTCACCCCTCCACTTT.

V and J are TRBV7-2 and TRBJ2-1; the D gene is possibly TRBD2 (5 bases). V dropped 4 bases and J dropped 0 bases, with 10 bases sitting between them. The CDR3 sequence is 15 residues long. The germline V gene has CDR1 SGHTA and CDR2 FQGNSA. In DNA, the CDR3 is TGTGCCAGCAGCTCGGACTGGAACTCCTACAATGAGCAGTTCTTC. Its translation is CASSSDWNSYNEQFF. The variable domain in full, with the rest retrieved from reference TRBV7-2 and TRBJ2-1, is GAGVSQSPSNKVTEKGKDVELRCDPISGHTALYWYRQSLGQGLEFLIYFQGNSAPDKSGLPSDRFSAERTGGSVSTLTIQRTQQEDSAVYLCASSSDWNSYNEQFFGPGTRLTVL.

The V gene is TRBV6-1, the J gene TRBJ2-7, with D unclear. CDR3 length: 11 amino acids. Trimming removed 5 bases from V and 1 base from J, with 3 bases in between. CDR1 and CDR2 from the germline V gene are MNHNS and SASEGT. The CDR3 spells CASSWSYEQYF. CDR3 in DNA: TGTGCCAGCAGTTGGTCCTACGAGCAGTACTTC.

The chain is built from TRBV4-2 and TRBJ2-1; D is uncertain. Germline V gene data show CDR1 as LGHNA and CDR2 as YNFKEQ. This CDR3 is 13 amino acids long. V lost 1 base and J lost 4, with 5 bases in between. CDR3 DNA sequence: TGTGCCAGCAGCCAAGTCGTTTACAATGAGCAGTTCTTC. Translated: CASSQVVYNEQFF.

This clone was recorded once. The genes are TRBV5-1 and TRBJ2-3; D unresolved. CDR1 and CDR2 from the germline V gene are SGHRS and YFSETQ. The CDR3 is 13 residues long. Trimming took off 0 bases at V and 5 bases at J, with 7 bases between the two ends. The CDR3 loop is CASSLGFEDTQYF. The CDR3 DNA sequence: TGCGCCAGCAGCTTGGGGTTCGAAGATACGCAGTATTTT. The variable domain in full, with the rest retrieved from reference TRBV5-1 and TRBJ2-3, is KAGVTQTPRYLIKTRGQQVTLSCSPISGHRSVSWYQQTPGQGLQFLFEYFSETQRNKGNFPGRFSGRQFSNSRSEMNVSTLELGDSALYLCASSLGFEDTQYFGPGTRLTVL.

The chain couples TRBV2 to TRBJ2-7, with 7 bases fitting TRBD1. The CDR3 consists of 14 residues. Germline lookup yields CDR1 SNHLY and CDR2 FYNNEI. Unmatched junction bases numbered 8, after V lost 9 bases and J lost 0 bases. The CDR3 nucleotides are TGTGCCAGTACCGGACAGGCGAGCTCCTACGAGCAGTACTTC. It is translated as CASTGQASSYEQYF.

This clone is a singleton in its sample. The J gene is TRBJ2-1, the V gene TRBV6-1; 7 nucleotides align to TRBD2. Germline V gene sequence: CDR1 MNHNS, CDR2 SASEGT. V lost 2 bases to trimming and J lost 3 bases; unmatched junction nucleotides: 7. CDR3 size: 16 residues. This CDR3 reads CASSERAAGVYNEQFF. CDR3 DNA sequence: TGTGCCAGCAGTGAACGGGCGGCGGGGGTCTACAATGAGCAGTTCTTC.

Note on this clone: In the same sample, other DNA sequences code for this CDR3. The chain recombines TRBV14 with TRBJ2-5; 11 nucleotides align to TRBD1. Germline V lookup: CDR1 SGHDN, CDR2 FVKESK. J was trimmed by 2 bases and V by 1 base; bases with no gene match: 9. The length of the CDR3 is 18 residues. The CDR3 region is CASSQGPRDRGFQETQYF. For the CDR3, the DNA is TGTGCCAGCAGCCAAGGCCCCCGGGACAGGGGGTTTCAAGAGACCCAGTACTTC.

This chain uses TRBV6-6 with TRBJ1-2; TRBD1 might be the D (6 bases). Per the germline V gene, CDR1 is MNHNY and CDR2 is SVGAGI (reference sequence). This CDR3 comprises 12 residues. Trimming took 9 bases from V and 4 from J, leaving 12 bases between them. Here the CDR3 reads CASRTAGYGYTF. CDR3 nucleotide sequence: TGTGCCAGTCGGACAGCGGGCTATGGCTACACCTTC.

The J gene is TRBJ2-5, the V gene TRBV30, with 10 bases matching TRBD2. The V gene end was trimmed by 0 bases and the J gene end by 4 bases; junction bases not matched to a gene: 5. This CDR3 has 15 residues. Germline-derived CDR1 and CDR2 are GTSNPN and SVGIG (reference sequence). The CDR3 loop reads CAWSVLAGSGETQYF. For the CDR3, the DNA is TGTGCCTGGAGTGTACTAGCGGGGTCTGGAGAGACCCAGTACTTC.

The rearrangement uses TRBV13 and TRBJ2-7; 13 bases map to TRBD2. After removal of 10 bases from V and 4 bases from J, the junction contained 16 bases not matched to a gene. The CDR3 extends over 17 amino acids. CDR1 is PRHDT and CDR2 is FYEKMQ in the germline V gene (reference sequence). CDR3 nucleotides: TGTGCCACCGGGGTGGGTTCCTGGACTAGCGGGAGTTACGAGCAGTACTTC. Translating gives CATGVGSWTSGSYEQYF.

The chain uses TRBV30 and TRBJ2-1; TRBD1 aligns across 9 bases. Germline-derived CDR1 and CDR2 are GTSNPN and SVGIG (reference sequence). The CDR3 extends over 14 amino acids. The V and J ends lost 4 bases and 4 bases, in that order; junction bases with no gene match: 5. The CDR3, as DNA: TGTGCCTGGAAGGGACAGGGATCTTACAATGAGCAGTTCTTC. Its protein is CAWKGQGSYNEQFF.

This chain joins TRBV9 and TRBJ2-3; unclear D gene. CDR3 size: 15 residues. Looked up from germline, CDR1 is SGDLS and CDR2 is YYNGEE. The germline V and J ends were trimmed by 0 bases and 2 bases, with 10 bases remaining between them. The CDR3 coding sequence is TGTGCCAGCAGCGTAGGTCGACCAAACACAGATACGCAGTATTTT. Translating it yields CASSVGRPNTDTQYF. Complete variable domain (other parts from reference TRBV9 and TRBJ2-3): DSGVTQTPKHLITATGQRVTLRCSPRSGDLSVYWYQQSLDQGLQFLIQYYNGEERAKGNILERFSAQQFPDLHSELNLSSLELGDSALYFCASSVGRPNTDTQYFGPGTRLTVL.

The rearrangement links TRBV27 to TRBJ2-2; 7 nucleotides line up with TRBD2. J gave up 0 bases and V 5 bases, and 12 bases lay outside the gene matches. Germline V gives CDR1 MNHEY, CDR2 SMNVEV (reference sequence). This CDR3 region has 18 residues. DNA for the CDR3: TGTGCCAGCAGTCCGAGCGGGATCATGTTCGCGAACACCGGGGAGCTGTTTTTT. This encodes CASSPSGIMFANTGELFF.

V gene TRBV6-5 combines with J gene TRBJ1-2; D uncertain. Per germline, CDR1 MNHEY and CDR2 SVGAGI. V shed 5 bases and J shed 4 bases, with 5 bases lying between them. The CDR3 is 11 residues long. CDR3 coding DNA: TGTGCCAGCAGTGGCGGCTATGGCTACACCTTC. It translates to CASSGGYGYTF.

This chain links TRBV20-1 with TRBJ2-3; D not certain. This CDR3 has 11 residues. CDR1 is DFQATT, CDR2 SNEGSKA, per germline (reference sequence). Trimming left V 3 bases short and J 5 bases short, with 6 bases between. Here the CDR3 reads CSASRIDTQYF. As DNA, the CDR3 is TGCAGTGCTAGCCGTATAGATACGCAGTATTTT.

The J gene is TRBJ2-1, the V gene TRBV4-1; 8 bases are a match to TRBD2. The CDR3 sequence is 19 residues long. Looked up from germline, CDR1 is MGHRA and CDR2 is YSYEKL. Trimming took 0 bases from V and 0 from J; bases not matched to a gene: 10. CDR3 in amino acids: CASSQEFGLALSSYNEQFF. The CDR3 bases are TGCGCCAGCAGCCAAGAGTTCGGACTAGCCCTGAGCTCCTACAATGAGCAGTTCTTC.

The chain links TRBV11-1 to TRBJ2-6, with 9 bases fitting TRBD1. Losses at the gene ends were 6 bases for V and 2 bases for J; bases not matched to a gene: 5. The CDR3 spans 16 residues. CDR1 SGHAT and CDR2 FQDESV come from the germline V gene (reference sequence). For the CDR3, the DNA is TGTGCCAGCAGTATCACAGGGGGCGCTGGGGCCAACGTCCTGACTTTC. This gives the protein CASSITGGAGANVLTF.

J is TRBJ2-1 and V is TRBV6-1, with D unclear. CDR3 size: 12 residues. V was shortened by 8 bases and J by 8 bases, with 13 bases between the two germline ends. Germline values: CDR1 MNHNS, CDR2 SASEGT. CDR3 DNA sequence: TGTGCCAGCGGGCACAGTTTGTATGAGCAGTTCTTC. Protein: CASGHSLYEQFF.

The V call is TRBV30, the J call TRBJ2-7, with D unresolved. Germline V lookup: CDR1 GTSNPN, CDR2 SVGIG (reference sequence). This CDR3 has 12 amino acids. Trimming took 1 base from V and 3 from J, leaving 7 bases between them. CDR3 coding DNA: TGTGCCTGGAGTGGGCAGCTCTACGAGCAGTACTTC. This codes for CAWSGQLYEQYF.

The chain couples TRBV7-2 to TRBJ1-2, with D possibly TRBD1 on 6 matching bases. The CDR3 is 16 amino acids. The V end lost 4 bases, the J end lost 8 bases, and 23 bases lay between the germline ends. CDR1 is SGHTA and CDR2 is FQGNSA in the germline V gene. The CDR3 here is CASSSGGGSPFGGYTF. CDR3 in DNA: TGTGCCAGCAGCTCCGGGGGGGGCAGCCCCTTCGGAGGCTACACCTTC.